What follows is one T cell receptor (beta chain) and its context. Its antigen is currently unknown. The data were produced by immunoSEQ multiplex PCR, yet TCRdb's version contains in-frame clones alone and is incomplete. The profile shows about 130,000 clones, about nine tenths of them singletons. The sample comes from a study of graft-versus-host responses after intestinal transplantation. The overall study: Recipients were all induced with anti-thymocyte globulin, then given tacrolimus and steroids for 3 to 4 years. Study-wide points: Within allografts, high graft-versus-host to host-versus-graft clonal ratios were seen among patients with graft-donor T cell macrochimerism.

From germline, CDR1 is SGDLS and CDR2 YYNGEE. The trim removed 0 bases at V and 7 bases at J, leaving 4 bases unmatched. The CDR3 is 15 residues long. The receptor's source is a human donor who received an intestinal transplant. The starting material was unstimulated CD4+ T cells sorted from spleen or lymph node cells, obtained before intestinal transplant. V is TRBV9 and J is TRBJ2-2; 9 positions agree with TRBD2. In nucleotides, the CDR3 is TGTGCCAGCAGCGTAGTTAGCGGGAGTGGCGGGGAGCTGTTTTTT. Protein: CASSVVSGSGGELFF.